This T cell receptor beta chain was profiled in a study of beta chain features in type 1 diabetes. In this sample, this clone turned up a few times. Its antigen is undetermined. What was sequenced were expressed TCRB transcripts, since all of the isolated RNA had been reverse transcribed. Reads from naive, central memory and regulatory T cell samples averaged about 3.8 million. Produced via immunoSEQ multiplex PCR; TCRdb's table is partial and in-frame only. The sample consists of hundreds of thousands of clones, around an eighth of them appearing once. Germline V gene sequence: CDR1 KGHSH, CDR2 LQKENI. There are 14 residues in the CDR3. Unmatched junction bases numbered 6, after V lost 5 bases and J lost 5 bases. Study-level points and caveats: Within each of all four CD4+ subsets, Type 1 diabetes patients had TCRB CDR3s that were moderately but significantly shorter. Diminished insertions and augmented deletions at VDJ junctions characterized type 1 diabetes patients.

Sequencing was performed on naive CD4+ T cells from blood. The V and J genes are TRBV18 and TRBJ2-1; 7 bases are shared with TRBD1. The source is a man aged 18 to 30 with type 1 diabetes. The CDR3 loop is CASSVLGTDNEQFF. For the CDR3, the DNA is TGTGCCAGCTCAGTCCTAGGGACAGACAATGAGCAGTTCTTC.